These 16 T cell receptor beta chains were all obtained from the same sample, sequenced in a study of T cell repertoires in cytomegalovirus infection. No antigen is known for these receptors. From the reads, TCRdb called clonotypes with MiXCR, one entry per CDR3 protein. The sample consists of 450,000 to 600,000 distinct CDR3 sequences, roughly a third of them appearing once. The sample consisted of cultured PBMCs, taken from culture after CMV antigen stimulation. The receptors originated from a human donor in good health (CMV status not recorded). Some clones in this sample may be carry-over from other donors' samples.

The sample holds a few counts of this clonotype. This rearrangement joins TRBV7-9 to TRBJ1-5; D is undetermined. The CDR3 totals 14 residues. Trimming shortened V by 3 bases and J by 7 bases, and 13 bases separated the two germline ends. Germline-derived CDR1 and CDR2 are SEHNR and FQNEAQ (reference sequence). CDR3 bases: TGTGCCAGCAGCTTTGGAAGTGGGTTGCAGCCCCAGCATTTT. Protein product: CASSFGSGLQPQHF. The whole variable domain, remainder taken from reference TRBV7-9 and TRBJ1-5, is DTGVSQNPRHKITKRGQNVTFRCDPISEHNRLYWYRQTLGQGPEFLTYFQNEAQLEKSRLLSDRFSAERPKGSFSTLEIQRTEQGDSAMYLCASSFGSGLQPQHFGDGTRLSIL.

V and J are TRBV28 and TRBJ1-4; TRBD1 matches 11 bases. Germline V lookup: CDR1 MDHEN, CDR2 SYDVKM. The CDR3 has 18 residues. The V gene end was trimmed by 4 bases and the J gene end by 7 bases; junction bases not matched to a gene: 14. The CDR3 reads CASSSTGTGGWSSEKLFF. The DNA of the CDR3 is TGTGCCAGCAGTTCAACCGGGACAGGGGGATGGAGTAGTGAAAAACTGTTTTTT. The full variable domain, with the rest looked up from reference TRBV28 and TRBJ1-4, is DVKVTQSSRYLVKRTGEKVFLECVQDMDHENMFWYRQDPGLGLRLIYFSYDVKMKEKGDIPEGYSVSREKKERFSLILESASTNQTSMYLCASSSTGTGGWSSEKLFFGSGTQLSVL.

This clonotype was seen a few times. V is TRBV6-5 and J is TRBJ1-5; D perhaps matches TRBD1 (6 bases). The CDR3 has 14 residues. Germline values: CDR1 MNHEY, CDR2 SVGAGI. Trimming left V 6 bases short and J 1 base short, with 10 bases between. This chain's CDR3 is CASRRDRSNQPQHF. The DNA of the CDR3 is TGTGCCAGCAGACGAGACAGGAGCAATCAGCCCCAGCATTTT.

This clonotype was counted a few times. V usage is TRBV2 and J usage is TRBJ1-1; D gene ambiguous. Germline CDR1 reads SNHLY; CDR2 reads FYNNEI. Trimming removed 7 bases from V and 11 bases from J, with 17 bases in between. The CDR3 contains 12 residues. In DNA form, the CDR3 reads TGTGCCAGCACTCCGTTGGTACAGTTCGCTTTCTTT. Translation: CASTPLVQFAFF.

This clonotype was observed a few times. The CDR3 nucleotides read TGTGCCACCCGTTTATCCCGGTCCTACAATGAGCAGTTCTTC. Translation gives CATRLSRSYNEQFF. The chain recombines TRBV6-1 with TRBJ2-1; D is unclear. The CDR3 spans 14 residues. The V end was cut by 10 bases, the J end by 1 base, with 14 bases between. Germline V gene lookup returns CDR1 MNHNS and CDR2 SASEGT.

There are a few counts of this clonotype. This chain connects TRBV5-1 to TRBJ2-5; weak D call: TRBD2 (6 bases). Germline CDR1 SGHRS, CDR2 YFSETQ. V was shortened by 3 bases and J by 5 bases, with 14 bases between the two germline ends. CDR3 length equals 14 residues. CDR3 region: CASSYRGSGETQYF. The CDR3 DNA reads as TGCGCCAGCAGCTACAGAGGGAGCGGGGAGACCCAGTACTTC.

This chain links TRBV19 with TRBJ1-1; a weak D match, TRBD1 (5 bases). The CDR3 contains 15 residues. Trimming stripped 2 bases from V and 1 base from J, with 11 bases between. In germline, CDR1 is LNHDA, CDR2 SQIVND (reference sequence). CDR3 amino acids: CASSIQQGWNTEAFF. In DNA form, the CDR3 reads TGTGCCAGTAGTATACAGCAGGGCTGGAACACTGAAGCTTTCTTT. Looking up the rest from reference TRBV19 and TRBJ1-1 gives the full variable domain: DGGITQSPKYLFRKEGQNVTLSCEQNLNHDAMYWYRQDPGQGLRLIYYSQIVNDFQKGDIAEGYSVSREKKESFPLTVTSAQKNPTAFYLCASSIQQGWNTEAFFGQGTRLTVV.

Ten or more counts support this clonotype. V gene TRBV7-2 combines with J gene TRBJ2-1; 8 bases align to TRBD2. Looked up from germline, CDR1 is SGHTA and CDR2 is FQGNSA. Trimming took 4 bases from V and 0 from J; bases not matched to a gene: 17. CDR3 size: 20 residues. The chain's CDR3 is CASSWPGVAGFGSSYNEQFF. CDR3 DNA: TGTGCCAGCAGCTGGCCGGGGGTAGCGGGGTTTGGAAGCTCCTACAATGAGCAGTTCTTC.

This clonotype was detected many times. The chain is built from TRBV7-2 and TRBJ1-6; the D gene is possibly TRBD1 (5 bases). The length of the CDR3 is 16 residues. The V and J ends lost 1 base and 7 bases respectively, with 14 bases between them. Germline V gene data show CDR1 as SGHTA and CDR2 as FQGNSA. The CDR3 reads CASSLGGLGLNSPLHF. The CDR3 nucleotides are TGTGCCAGCAGCTTAGGGGGCTTGGGACTAAATTCACCCCTCCACTTT.

The chain recombines TRBV6-2 or TRBV6-3 with TRBJ1-5, with D hard to call. The CDR3 has 12 residues. The V gene's germline CDR1 is MNHEY and CDR2 SVGEGT. Between the trimmed V and J ends, which lost 7 bases and 6 bases, there was a span of 10 bases. CDR3 loop: CASNNWGQPQHF. The DNA for the CDR3 is TGTGCCAGCAATAACTGGGGTCAGCCCCAGCATTTT.

J is TRBJ2-3 and V is TRBV12-3 or TRBV12-4; weak D call: TRBD2 (6 bases). V was clipped by 4 bases and J by 4 bases, with 12 bases between them. CDR3 length: 14 residues. The CDR3, as DNA: TGTGCCAGCAGTTCTAGCGCGGTGGCAGATACGCAGTATTTT. This translates into CASSSSAVADTQYF.

J is TRBJ2-2 and V is TRBV27, with TRBD1 matching 8 bases. Germline loops: CDR1 MNHEY, CDR2 SMNVEV (reference sequence). J was trimmed by 6 bases and V by 5 bases; bases with no gene match: 5. The CDR3 contains 14 residues. In DNA form, the CDR3 reads TGTGCCAGCAGTCCCGGACAGGGCCCCGGGGAGCTGTTTTTT. Translating gives CASSPGQGPGELFF.

The sample holds many counts of this clonotype. The chain has TRBV7-8 and TRBJ2-7; 9 nucleotides agree with TRBD2. Germline V gene lookup returns CDR1 SGHVS and CDR2 FQNEAQ. The V gene end was trimmed by 1 base and the J gene end by 7 bases; junction bases not matched to a gene: 11. This CDR3 is built from 16 residues. CDR3 in amino acids: CASSLVRASGVGEQYF. CDR3 in DNA: TGTGCCAGCAGCTTAGTTCGGGCTAGCGGGGTCGGAGAGCAGTACTTC.

The chain links TRBV7-2 to TRBJ2-1; tentative D call: TRBD2 (6 bases). The V gene's germline CDR1 is SGHTA and CDR2 FQGNSA. Trimming stripped 6 bases from V and 4 bases from J, with 13 bases between. The CDR3 is 14 amino acids. The CDR3 nucleotides read TGTGCCAGCAGACCTGGGAGGAATTACAATGAGCAGTTCTTC. Translated, it gives CASRPGRNYNEQFF. The variable domain in full, with the rest retrieved from reference TRBV7-2 and TRBJ2-1, is GAGVSQSPSNKVTEKGKDVELRCDPISGHTALYWYRQSLGQGLEFLIYFQGNSAPDKSGLPSDRFSAERTGGSVSTLTIQRTQQEDSAVYLCASRPGRNYNEQFFGPGTRLTVL.

This clonotype was observed a few times. This chain connects TRBV6-2 or TRBV6-3 to TRBJ2-2; 7 bases are shared with TRBD1. The CDR3 is 19 residues long. The germline CDR1 and CDR2 sequences are MNHEY and SVGEGT. Germline trimming cut 6 bases from V and 4 bases from J; bases unmatched to any gene: 20. Here the CDR3 reads CASRPERQGSWLSTGELFF. CDR3 nucleotides: TGTGCCAGCAGACCCGAGAGACAGGGTTCGTGGCTATCCACCGGGGAGCTGTTTTTT.

This clonotype was observed a few times. The chain recombines TRBV7-9 with TRBJ2-1; D might be TRBD2 (6 bases). Germline V gene data show CDR1 as SEHNR and CDR2 as FQNEAQ (reference sequence). CDR3 size: 15 residues. The ends were cut back, 10 bases at V and 0 bases at J, with 16 bases in the middle. The CDR3 sequence is CAIPGPSDSYNEQFF. In DNA, the CDR3 is TGTGCCATCCCTGGGCCTAGCGACTCCTACAATGAGCAGTTCTTC.